This T cell receptor (beta chain) was sequenced in a study of Graves' ophthalmopathy and Graves' hyperthyroidism. Turning to the study itself: There was a collection of peripheral blood at initial diagnosis, before any treatment. Whole-study results and caveats: Ophthalmopathy progression was predicted with 70.59% sensitivity and about 72% specificity.

This clonotype was recorded a few times. As yet, its antigen is unknown. Germline V lookup: CDR1 WNHNN, CDR2 SYGVQD (reference sequence). V lost 1 base to trimming and J lost 0 bases, with 15 bases between them. CDR3 length: 17 amino acids. The authors amplified TCR beta CDR3 regions from RNA transcripts. RT-PCR in the first round used HTBI primers; a second-round multiplex PCR followed. TCRdb re-called the multiplex PCR reads through MiXCR, storing one row per CDR3 protein. The data contain around 660,000 distinct CDR3 sequences, about 40% of them singletons. The chain recombines TRBV10-1 with TRBJ1-2, with D perhaps matching TRBD1 (5 bases). The sequencing input was peripheral blood. The sequence derives from an adult man with Graves' ophthalmopathy. In nucleotides, the CDR3 is TGCGCCAGCAGTGAGTTTTCTAGCGGACAAGCTAACTATGGCTACACCTTC. Translating gives CASSEFSSGQANYGYTF.